This T cell receptor (beta chain) originates from a study of CD8+CD57+ T cells in acquired aplastic anemia. For the study at large: Sorted CD4+ and CD8+ cells yielded roughly 3.4 ug of DNA on average. Healthy donors had, on average, around 9.9 million reads for their CD4+ cells.

Genomic DNA served as template for TCR beta VDJ and CDR3 profiling. MiXCR was run by TCRdb on the reads, yielding one entry per CDR3 protein. Among 110,000 or so distinct CDR3 sequences, around half were seen once, and the ten largest hold 25% to 35%. Whole-study findings and limits: Patients showed no significant difference from controls in CD8+ Simpson's diversity.

Losses at the gene ends were 6 bases for V and 7 bases for J; bases not matched to a gene: 12. The germline V gene encodes CDR1 SNHLY and CDR2 FYNNEI. CDR3 length: 15 residues. This clonotype was observed once. Its target is not known. The origin of this receptor is a human donor in good health, serving as a control. Sequencing was carried out using sorted CD4+, CD8+, or CD8+CD57+ T cells (not recorded which) from PBMCs. The genes are TRBV2 and TRBJ1-5; 7 bases are shared with TRBD1. CDR3 DNA sequence: TGTGCCAGCAGGACAGACAGGGAGGGGGAACAGCCCCAGCATTTT. Its protein product is CASRTDREGEQPQHF.